This T cell receptor (beta chain) comes out of a study of tumor and adjacent non-tumor tissue in lung cancer. This sample's RNA came from whole unsorted tissue. A modified ARM-PCR protocol with three rounds of nested PCR amplified TCRbeta. TCRdb analysed the multiplex PCR reads with MiXCR anew, one entry per CDR3 protein. The sample comprises 100,000 to 150,000 distinct CDR3 sequences, around three fifths of which are singletons, and 13% rests with the top ten. Trimming removed 7 bases from V and 0 bases from J, with 13 bases in between. Germline loops: CDR1 DFQATT, CDR2 SNEGSKA (reference sequence). The CDR3 runs 13 residues. With regard to this clonotype: A single base separates this from a much larger clone, so it may be a read error.

The material sequenced was lung tumor tissue. This sequence joins TRBV20-1 and TRBJ2-7; no firm D call. The TCR comes from a man under 40 with non-small cell lung cancer. The CDR3 DNA follows: TGCAGTGTTCAAACCTACGACTCCTACGAGCAGTACTTC. Encoded protein: CSVQTYDSYEQYF.